These T cell receptor beta chains were read from a single sample in a study of OX40 agonist ivuxolimab in advanced cancers. Sequencing used immunoSEQ multiplex PCR; TCRdb keeps in-frame clones, though not all of them. The data hold about 80,000 clones, with 85% to 90% observed a single time. The starting material was CD4+ or CD8+ T cells sorted from blood, obtained in a trial of the OX40 agonist ivuxolimab. The receptor source for this set is an adult with an advanced solid tumor such as melanoma, head and neck, liver or kidney cancer. The conserved cysteine and the conserved F or W are not part of the CDR3 here. The D gene is left open where the match is weak.

length | D | J | V | CDR3
11 | NA | TRBJ1-2 | TRBV6-5 | ASSPTGHHGYT
15 | NA | TRBJ2-5 | TRBV10-3 | AISESGASGGQETQY
13 | NA | TRBJ1-2 | TRBV7-3 | ASSLSAGDNYGYT
10 | NA | TRBJ1-2 | TRBV5-1 | ASRIDSYGYT
12 | NA | TRBJ1-1 | TRBV5-4 | ASSLPHRGVEAF
14 | NA | TRBJ1-1 | TRBV2 | ASSVDFGSWGTEAF
13 | NA | NA | TRBV5-1 | ASSPTGSKPYEQY
10 | NA | TRBJ1-3 | TRBV10-3 | AISGEGNTIY
12 | NA | TRBJ1-2 | TRBV6-5 | ASSSSDRGWGYT
9 | NA | TRBJ2-5 | TRBV20-1 | SSGSQETQY
12 | TRBD1 | TRBJ2-7 | TRBV5-1 | ASSENDRAYEQY
16 | TRBD1 | TRBJ2-7 | TRBV2 | ASSDYGTGQGKSYEQY
14 | TRBD1 | TRBJ1-1 | TRBV6-5 | ASSSPGEGALTEAF
14 | NA | TRBJ1-4 | TRBV6-5 | ASSYSTTGWHEKLF
13 | NA | TRBJ2-3 | TRBV5-1 | ASSLEGTRTDTQY
12 | TRBD2 | TRBJ2-3 | TRBV4-3 | ASSPTSPSDTQY
11 | TRBD1 | TRBJ1-1 | TRBV5-1 | ASSLGQGIEAF
13 | NA | TRBJ1-5 | TRBV15 | ATSGGGVSNQPQH
8 | NA | TRBJ2-2 | TRBV2 | ASGGGELF
13 | NA | TRBJ2-6 | TRBV11-3 | ASSLQSTGANVLT
12 | NA | TRBJ1-2 | TRBV6-1 | ASSEDSWGYGYT
13 | NA | TRBJ1-4 | TRBV5-5 | ASSPGQRDLEKLF
12 | NA | TRBJ1-1 | TRBV25-1 | ASSVPGHDTEAF
13 | TRBD2 | TRBJ2-3 | TRBV4-1 | ASSPSGGWGLAQY
12 | NA | TRBJ2-7 | TRBV7-6 | ASSLVDGSYEQY
13 | NA | TRBJ2-1 | TRBV7-9 | ASSPSGGNYNEQF
11 | NA | TRBJ1-2 | TRBV2 | ASSAMAGFGYT
13 | NA | TRBJ2-6 | TRBV16 | ASSQEVPGANVLT
13 | TRBD2 | TRBJ2-4 | TRBV7-2 | ASSLGTAGGGIQY
10 | NA | TRBJ1-5 | TRBV6-6 | ASSLPDQPQH
12 | NA | TRBJ2-3 | TRBV14 | ASSQEPLADTQY
12 | NA | TRBJ1-1 | TRBV4-1 | ASSSPTSRTEAF
13 | TRBD1 | TRBJ2-3 | TRBV27 | ASANRGQFTDTQY
10 | NA | TRBJ2-1 | TRBV5-4 | ASSWTRGEQF
13 | NA | TRBJ2-2 | TRBV19 | ASSIPGGQGGELF
13 | TRBD1 | TRBJ2-1 | TRBV7-9 | ASSIGTGGLSEQF
13 | TRBD1 | TRBJ1-4 | TRBV2 | ASRERGLTNEKLF
13 | NA | TRBJ2-3 | TRBV19 | ASRSAVSSTDTQY
20 | TRBD2 | TRBJ2-2 | TRBV15 | ATSTTVPGLVGGDRNTGELF
13 | TRBD1 | TRBJ2-5 | TRBV2 | ASSAQGQGYETQY
13 | NA | TRBJ2-3 | TRBV7-9 | ASSLLGGTTDTQY
13 | NA | TRBJ1-1 | TRBV6-1 | ASSERALTNTEAF
10 | NA | TRBJ1-6 | TRBV9 | ASSGGPSPLH